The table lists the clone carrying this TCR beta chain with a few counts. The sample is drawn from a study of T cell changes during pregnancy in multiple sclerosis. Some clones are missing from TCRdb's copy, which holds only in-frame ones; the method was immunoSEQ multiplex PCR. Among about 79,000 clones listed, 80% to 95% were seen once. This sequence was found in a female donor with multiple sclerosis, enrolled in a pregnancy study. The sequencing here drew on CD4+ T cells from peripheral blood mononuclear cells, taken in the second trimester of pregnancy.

The DNA of the CDR3 is TGTGCCATCCGACCGGGACAGGGGGCGACTAATGAAAAACTGTTTTTT. It specifies CAIRPGQGATNEKLFF. J is TRBJ1-4 and V is TRBV10-3, with 12 bases aligning to TRBD1. V was clipped by 8 bases and J by 2 bases; unmatched bases: 6. Germline V CDR1 and CDR2: ENHRY, SYGVKD. This CDR3 has 16 amino acids.